These 19 T cell receptor beta chains were all obtained from the same sample, sequenced in a study of CD8 T cells in ankylosing spondylitis. TCRdb used MiXCR to reprocess the 5' RACE reads, holding one entry per CDR3 protein. In the table there are about 210,000 distinct CDR3 sequences, approximately 7.6% of which are singletons. Sequencing used blood, either unsorted or a sorted T cell fraction (not recorded which). Source of these receptors: a female donor with ankylosing spondylitis or in good health (not recorded which).

This clonotype was observed a handful of times. The chain employs TRBV5-4 and TRBJ2-2, with D perhaps matching TRBD2 (5 bases). Germline CDR1 SGHNT, CDR2 YYREEE (reference sequence). Trimming left V 4 bases short and J 5 bases short, with 15 bases between. The length of the CDR3 is 15 residues. The DNA of the CDR3 is TGTGCCAGCAGCCGGCTAGCCGGTCCAACCGGGGAGCTGTTTTTT. It yields the protein CASSRLAGPTGELFF.

This clonotype was observed many times. The rearrangement uses TRBV6-2 or TRBV6-3 and TRBJ2-5; D unresolved. CDR1 and CDR2 (germline): MNHEY, SVGEGT. The CDR3 loop spans 12 amino acids. The V end lost 5 bases, the J end lost 6 bases, and 10 bases lay between the germline ends. For the CDR3, the DNA is TGTGCCAGCAGTAAGAGGAGTCAGACCCAGTACTTC. It specifies CASSKRSQTQYF.

This clonotype occurred many times. The rearrangement joins TRBV20-1 to TRBJ2-5; the match to TRBD2 covers 9 bases. Per the germline V gene, CDR1 is DFQATT and CDR2 is SNEGSKA (reference sequence). The CDR3 runs 14 residues. V lost 5 bases to trimming and J lost 5 bases; unmatched junction nucleotides: 9. The CDR3 protein is CSAPLAGVVETQYF. In DNA form, the CDR3 reads TGCAGTGCTCCTTTAGCGGGAGTGGTGGAGACCCAGTACTTC.

The sample holds many counts of this clonotype. This chain joins TRBV27 and TRBJ2-3; D might be TRBD2 (6 bases). Looked up from germline, CDR1 is MNHEY and CDR2 is SMNVEV (reference sequence). This CDR3 has 16 residues. With 4 bases removed from V and 6 bases from J, the gap between germline ends came to 20 bases. The CDR3 coding sequence is TGTGCCAGCAGTTCCCTGTCGGGAGAGGTTGACGATACGCAGTATTTT. It translates to CASSSLSGEVDDTQYF.

This clonotype was counted a few times. The chain joins TRBV7-9 to TRBJ2-7; D is ambiguous. Per germline, CDR1 SEHNR and CDR2 FQNEAQ (reference sequence). Deletions cut 4 bases from V and 7 bases from J, with 11 bases between. This CDR3 contains 12 residues. CDR3 bases: TGTGCCAGCAGCTCGCTTTACGAAGAGCAGTACTTC. Amino acids: CASSSLYEEQYF.

This clonotype was seen many times. The chain combines TRBV7-6 with TRBJ2-5, with D tentatively TRBD2 (6 bases). V lost 1 base and J 4 bases, leaving 13 bases between the germline ends. There are 15 residues in the CDR3. CDR1 and CDR2 (germline): SGHVS, FNYEAQ. The CDR3 nucleotides are TGTGCCAGCAGCTTAGTCGGGGGAGTATCAGAGACCCAGTACTTC. Translating it yields CASSLVGGVSETQYF. The variable domain in full, with the rest retrieved from reference TRBV7-6 and TRBJ2-5, is GAGVSQSPRYKVTKRGQDVALRCDPISGHVSLYWYRQALGQGPEFLTYFNYEAQQDKSGLPNDRFSAERPEGSISTLTIQRTEQRDSAMYRCASSLVGGVSETQYFGPGTRLLVL.

The chain is built from TRBV7-9 and TRBJ2-7; TRBD2 might be the D (8 bases). The V end was cut by 5 bases, the J end by 3 bases, with 17 bases between. The CDR3 consists of 15 residues. The V gene's germline CDR1 is SEHNR and CDR2 FQNEAQ (reference sequence). Written as DNA, the CDR3 is TGTGCCAGCAGCCCAGGGGGGGGACTAGACTACGAGCAGTACTTC. It encodes CASSPGGGLDYEQYF.

This clonotype was recorded many times. This chain links TRBV27 with TRBJ2-7, with 7 bases aligning to TRBD2. This CDR3 has 15 amino acids. The V gene's germline CDR1 is MNHEY and CDR2 SMNVEV (reference sequence). Losses at the gene ends were 4 bases for V and 2 bases for J; bases not matched to a gene: 8. CDR3: CASSSRLALTYEQYF. The CDR3 nucleotides read TGTGCCAGCAGTTCGCGACTAGCCCTCACCTACGAGCAGTACTTC.

Comment on this clonotype: Relative to the germline gene, one junction end is altered; a read error may explain this. This chain uses TRBV9 with TRBJ1-3; D gene unclear. CDR1 and CDR2 from the germline V gene are SGDLS and YYNGEE. CDR3 length equals 13 residues. As DNA, the CDR3 is TGTGCCGGCAGCGTAGACGGTCGAAACACCATATATTTT. As protein: CAGSVDGRNTIYF. The full variable domain, completed using reference TRBV9 and TRBJ1-3, is DSGVTQTPKHLITATGQRVTLRCSPRSGDLSVYWYQQSLDQGLQFLIQYYNGEERAKGNILERFSAQQFPDLHSELNLSSLELGDSALYFCAGSVDGRNTIYFGEGSWLTVV.

The V and J genes are TRBV30 and TRBJ2-7; either TRBD1 or TRBD2 may fit D (5 bases each). V was clipped by 0 bases and J by 2 bases, with 8 bases between them. Germline CDR1 is GTSNPN and CDR2 is SVGIG (reference sequence). This CDR3 spans 13 amino acids. CDR3 coding DNA: TGTGCCTGGAGTGTACGAGGGGCCTACGAGCAGTACTTC. Its protein product is CAWSVRGAYEQYF. Looking up the rest from reference TRBV30 and TRBJ2-7 gives the full variable domain: SQTIHQWPATLVQPVGSPLSLECTVEGTSNPNLYWYRQAAGRGLQLLFYSVGIGQISSEVPQNLSASRPQDRQFILSSKKLLLSDSGFYLCAWSVRGAYEQYFGPGTRLTVT.

This clonotype was counted between two and nine times. The gene calls are TRBV4-3 and TRBJ2-1; TRBD2 is a possible D gene (7 bases). Deletions cut 6 bases from V and 6 bases from J, with 18 bases between. The CDR3 loop spans 15 amino acids. Germline V gives CDR1 LGHNA, CDR2 YSLEER. The CDR3 DNA follows: TGCGCCAGCAGTTACGTGCGGGGGCCCTTCAATGAGCAGTTCTTC. Protein sequence: CASSYVRGPFNEQFF.

The chain is built from TRBV7-2 and TRBJ2-5; 9 nucleotides line up with TRBD2. The CDR3 is made up of 15 amino acids. V was clipped by 4 bases and J by 5 bases; unmatched bases: 8. Germline V CDR1 and CDR2: SGHTA, FQGNSA. The CDR3, as DNA: TGTGCCAGCAGCTATAGCGGGAGTAGGGCGGAGACCCAGTACTTC. This sequence encodes CASSYSGSRAETQYF. Full variable domain (missing parts from reference TRBV7-2 and TRBJ2-5): GAGVSQSPSNKVTEKGKDVELRCDPISGHTALYWYRQSLGQGLEFLIYFQGNSAPDKSGLPSDRFSAERTGGSVSTLTIQRTQQEDSAVYLCASSYSGSRAETQYFGPGTRLLVL.

This clonotype was observed at least ten times. V usage is TRBV25-1 and J usage is TRBJ2-5; no firm D call. The CDR3 is made up of 13 amino acids. Trimming pared 5 bases from V and 7 bases from J, leaving 14 bases between. From germline, CDR1 is MGHDK and CDR2 SYGVNS. The CDR3 region is CASSLGQTRTQYF. The CDR3 DNA reads TGTGCCAGCAGTCTTGGGCAAACGCGGACCCAGTACTTC.

In this sample, this clonotype turned up many times. The chain recombines TRBV11-2 with TRBJ2-2; 8 bases agree with TRBD2. The germline CDR1 and CDR2 sequences are SGHAT and FQNNGV. The CDR3 loop spans 15 amino acids. Trimming removed 6 bases from V and 3 bases from J; junction bases left unmatched: 6. The CDR3 DNA sequence: TGTGCCAGCAGAGAAGTACTAGCGGACACCGGGGAGCTGTTTTTT. Translation: CASREVLADTGELFF.

This clonotype has ten or more counts. V and J are TRBV7-2 and TRBJ2-2, with a weak D call TRBD2 (6 bases). This CDR3 has 15 residues. The ends were cut back, 5 bases at V and 5 bases at J, with 15 bases in the middle. Germline loops: CDR1 SGHTA, CDR2 FQGNSA. CDR3 protein: CASSARSGSTGELFF. As DNA, the CDR3 is TGTGCCAGCAGCGCCCGCTCCGGGAGTACCGGGGAGCTGTTTTTT.

Ten or more counts support this clonotype. The chain employs TRBV6-5 and TRBJ1-2; a possible D gene is TRBD1 (5 bases). CDR3 length equals 16 residues. The germline CDR1 and CDR2 sequences are MNHEY and SVGAGI. Trimming cost V 2 bases and J 4 bases, with 17 bases left between them. The CDR3 DNA reads TGTGCCAGCAGTTACCCGATCCTGGGGGGGTCCTATGGCTACACCTTC. Its translation: CASSYPILGGSYGYTF.

The chain uses TRBV11-2 and TRBJ2-3; TRBD2 matches 14 bases. The CDR3 has 20 amino acids. In germline, CDR1 is SGHAT, CDR2 FQNNGV. Trimming removed 2 bases from V and 0 bases from J; junction bases left unmatched: 10. CDR3 sequence (DNA): TGTGCCAGCAGCTTAATTCCGACTAGCGGGAGGGTCAGAAGCACAGATACGCAGTATTTT. It specifies CASSLIPTSGRVRSTDTQYF.

This clonotype was found a few times. This rearrangement joins TRBV7-9 to TRBJ2-5; no definite D call. Germline CDR1 and CDR2: SEHNR and FQNEAQ (reference sequence). The CDR3 sequence is 12 residues long. Between the trimmed V and J ends, which lost 4 bases and 3 bases, there was a span of 6 bases. This chain's CDR3 is CASSSREETQYF. CDR3 nucleotides: TGTGCCAGCAGCTCCAGAGAAGAGACCCAGTACTTC.

This clonotype appeared many times. V and J are TRBV28 and TRBJ1-5; D is ambiguous. Germline-derived CDR1 and CDR2 are MDHEN and SYDVKM. Deletions cut 6 bases from V and 3 bases from J, with 15 bases between. This CDR3 region has 15 residues. The CDR3 region has the DNA TGTGCCAGCAGCCCCCGACCCGGTTACAATCAGCCCCAGCATTTT. Residues: CASSPRPGYNQPQHF.